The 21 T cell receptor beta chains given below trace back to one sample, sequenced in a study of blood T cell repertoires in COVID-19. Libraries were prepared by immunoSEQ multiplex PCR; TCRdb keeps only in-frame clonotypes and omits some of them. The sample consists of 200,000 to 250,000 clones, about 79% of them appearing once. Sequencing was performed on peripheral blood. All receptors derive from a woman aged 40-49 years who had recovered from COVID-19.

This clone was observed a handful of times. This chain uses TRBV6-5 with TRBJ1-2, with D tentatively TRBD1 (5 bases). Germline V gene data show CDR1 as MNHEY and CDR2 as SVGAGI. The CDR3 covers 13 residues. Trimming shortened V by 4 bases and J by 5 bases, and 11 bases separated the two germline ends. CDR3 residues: CASSFDRGYGYTF. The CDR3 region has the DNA TGTGCCAGCAGTTTTGACAGAGGATATGGCTACACCTTC.

The chain's CDR3 is CASSRSGGYTDTQYF. The CDR3 DNA reads as TGTGCCAGCAGCCGGAGCGGGGGGTACACAGATACGCAGTATTTT. The chain recombines TRBV5-4 with TRBJ2-3, with 9 bases identical to TRBD2. CDR3 length: 15 residues. Germline lookup yields CDR1 SGHNT and CDR2 YYREEE (reference sequence). The V and J ends lost 4 bases and 2 bases, in that order; junction bases with no gene match: 5.

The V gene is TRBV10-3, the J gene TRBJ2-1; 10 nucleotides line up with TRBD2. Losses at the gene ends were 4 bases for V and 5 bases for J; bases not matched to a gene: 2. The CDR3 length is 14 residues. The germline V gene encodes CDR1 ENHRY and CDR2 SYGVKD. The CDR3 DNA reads TGTGCCATCAGTGTAGCGGGGGGAAACAATGAGCAGTTCTTC. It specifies CAISVAGGNNEQFF.

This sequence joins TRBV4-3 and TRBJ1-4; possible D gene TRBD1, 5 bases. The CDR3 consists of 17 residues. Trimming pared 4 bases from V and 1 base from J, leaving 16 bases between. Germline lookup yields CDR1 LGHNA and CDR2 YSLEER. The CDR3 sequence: CASSPSVGARTNEKLFF. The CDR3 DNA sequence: TGCGCCAGCAGCCCCTCGGTAGGGGCTAGAACTAATGAAAAACTGTTTTTT.

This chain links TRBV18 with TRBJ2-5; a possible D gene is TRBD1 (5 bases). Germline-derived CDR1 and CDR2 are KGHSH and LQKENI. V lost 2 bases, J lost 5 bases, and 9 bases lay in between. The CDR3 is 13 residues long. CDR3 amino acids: CASSPSGSETQYF. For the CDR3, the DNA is TGTGCCAGCTCACCATCAGGGTCGGAGACCCAGTACTTC. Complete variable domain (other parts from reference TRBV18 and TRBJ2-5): NAGVMQNPRHLVRRRGQEARLRCSPMKGHSHVYWYRQLPEEGLKFMVYLQKENIIDESGMPKERFSAEFPKEGPSILRIQQVVRGDSAAYFCASSPSGSETQYFGPGTRLLVL.

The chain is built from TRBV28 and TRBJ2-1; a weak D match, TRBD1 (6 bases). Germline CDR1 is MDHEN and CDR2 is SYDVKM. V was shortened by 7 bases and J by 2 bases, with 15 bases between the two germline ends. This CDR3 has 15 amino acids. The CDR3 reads CASITTGLPYNEQFF. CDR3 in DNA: TGTGCCAGCATTACAACAGGGTTACCCTACAATGAGCAGTTCTTC. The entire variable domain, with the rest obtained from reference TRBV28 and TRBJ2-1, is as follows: DVKVTQSSRYLVKRTGEKVFLECVQDMDHENMFWYRQDPGLGLRLIYFSYDVKMKEKGDIPEGYSVSREKKERFSLILESASTNQTSMYLCASITTGLPYNEQFFGPGTRLTVL.

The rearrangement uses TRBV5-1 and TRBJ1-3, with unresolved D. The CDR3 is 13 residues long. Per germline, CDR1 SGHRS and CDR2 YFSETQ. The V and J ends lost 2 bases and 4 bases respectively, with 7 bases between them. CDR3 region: CASSFGSGNTIYF. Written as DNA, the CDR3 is TGCGCCAGCAGCTTTGGCTCCGGAAACACCATATATTTT.

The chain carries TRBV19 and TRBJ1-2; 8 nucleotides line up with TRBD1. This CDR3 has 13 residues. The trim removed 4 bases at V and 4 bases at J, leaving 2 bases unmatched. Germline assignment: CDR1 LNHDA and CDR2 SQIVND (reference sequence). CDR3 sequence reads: CASSKGQGYGYTF. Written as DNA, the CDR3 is TGTGCCAGTAGTAAAGGACAGGGCTATGGCTACACCTTC. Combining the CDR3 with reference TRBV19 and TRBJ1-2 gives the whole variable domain DGGITQSPKYLFRKEGQNVTLSCEQNLNHDAMYWYRQDPGQGLRLIYYSQIVNDFQKGDIAEGYSVSREKKESFPLTVTSAQKNPTAFYLCASSKGQGYGYTFGSGTRLTVV.

CDR3 DNA: TGTGCCAGCAGCCGCGGGACAGGGGGTGAAGCTTTCTTT. It specifies CASSRGTGGEAFF. This chain links TRBV3-1 (or the pseudogene TRBV3-2) with TRBJ1-1; 11 bases fit TRBD1. Germline V gives CDR1 LGHDT, CDR2 YNNKEL (reference sequence). V lost 4 bases and J lost 7; bases outside the gene matches: 2. The CDR3 spans 13 residues.

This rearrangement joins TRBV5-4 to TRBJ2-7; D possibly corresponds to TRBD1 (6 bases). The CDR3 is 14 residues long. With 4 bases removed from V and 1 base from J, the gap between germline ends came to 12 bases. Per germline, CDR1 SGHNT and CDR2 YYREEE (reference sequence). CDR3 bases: TGTGCCAGCAGCCAAGCAACAGGGTCCTACGAGCAGTACTTC. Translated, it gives CASSQATGSYEQYF.

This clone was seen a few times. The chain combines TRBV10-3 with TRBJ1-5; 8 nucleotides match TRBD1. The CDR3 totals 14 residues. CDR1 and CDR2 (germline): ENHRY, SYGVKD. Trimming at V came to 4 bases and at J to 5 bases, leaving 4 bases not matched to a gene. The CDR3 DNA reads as TGTGCCATCAGTGTGGGACAGGCGGATCAGCCCCAGCATTTT. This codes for CAISVGQADQPQHF.

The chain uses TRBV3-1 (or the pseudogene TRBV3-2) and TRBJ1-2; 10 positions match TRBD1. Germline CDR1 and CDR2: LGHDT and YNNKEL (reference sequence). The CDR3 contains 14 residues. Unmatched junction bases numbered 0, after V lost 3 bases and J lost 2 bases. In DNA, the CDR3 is TGTGCCAGCAGCCAGGACAGGGGGAACTATGGCTACACCTTC. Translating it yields CASSQDRGNYGYTF.

CDR3 nucleotides: TGTGCCAGCAGCTCCGCTAGCGGGGGGGGGCAAGAGACCCAGTACTTC. It translates to CASSSASGGGQETQYF. The chain joins TRBV7-9 to TRBJ2-5, with 12 bases fitting TRBD2. The CDR3 extends over 16 amino acids. Germline CDR1 reads SEHNR; CDR2 reads FQNEAQ (reference sequence). V was pared by 4 bases and J by 2 bases, with 5 bases of the junction left unmatched.

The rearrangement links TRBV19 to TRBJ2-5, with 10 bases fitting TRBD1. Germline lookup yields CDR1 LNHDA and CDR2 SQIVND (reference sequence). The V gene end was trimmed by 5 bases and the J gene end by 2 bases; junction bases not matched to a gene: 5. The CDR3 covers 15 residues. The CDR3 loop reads CASSGPGQGQETQYF. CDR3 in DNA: TGTGCCAGTAGTGGGCCGGGACAGGGGCAAGAGACCCAGTACTTC.

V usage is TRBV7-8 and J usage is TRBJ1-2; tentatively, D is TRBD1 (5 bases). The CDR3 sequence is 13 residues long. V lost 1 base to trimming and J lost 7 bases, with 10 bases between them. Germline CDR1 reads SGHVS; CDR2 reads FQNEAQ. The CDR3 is CASSLGQGGGYTF. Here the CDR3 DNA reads TGTGCCAGCAGCTTAGGGCAGGGTGGTGGCTACACCTTC.

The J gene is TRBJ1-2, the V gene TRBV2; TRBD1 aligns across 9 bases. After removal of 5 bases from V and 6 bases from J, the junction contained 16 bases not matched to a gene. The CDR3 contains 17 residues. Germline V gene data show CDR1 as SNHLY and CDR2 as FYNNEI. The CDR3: CASSIHRGPPAEDGYTF. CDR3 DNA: TGTGCCAGCAGTATTCACAGGGGGCCTCCCGCTGAGGATGGCTACACCTTC.

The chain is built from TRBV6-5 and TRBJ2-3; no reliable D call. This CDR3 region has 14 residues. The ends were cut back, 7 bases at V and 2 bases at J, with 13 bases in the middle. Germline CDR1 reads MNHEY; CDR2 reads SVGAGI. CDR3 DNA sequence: TGTGCCAGCACCCCAGAGTACTACACAGATACGCAGTATTTT. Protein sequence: CASTPEYYTDTQYF.

This chain's CDR3 is CASSLRGSEEQFF. CDR3 in DNA: TGTGCCAGCAGCCTTAGGGGGTCAGAGGAGCAGTTCTTC. The rearrangement uses TRBV11-3 and TRBJ2-1, with D possibly matching TRBD1 (6 bases). CDR1 and CDR2 (germline): SGHNT, YENEEA. V lost 5 bases and J lost 10, with 15 bases in between. CDR3 length equals 13 residues.

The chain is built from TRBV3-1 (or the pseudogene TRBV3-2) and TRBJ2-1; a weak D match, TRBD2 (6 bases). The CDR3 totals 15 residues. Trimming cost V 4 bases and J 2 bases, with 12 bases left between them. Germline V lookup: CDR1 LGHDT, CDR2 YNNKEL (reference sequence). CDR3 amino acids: CASSPYRGTYNEQFF. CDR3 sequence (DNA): TGTGCCAGCAGCCCCTACCGGGGGACCTACAATGAGCAGTTCTTC.

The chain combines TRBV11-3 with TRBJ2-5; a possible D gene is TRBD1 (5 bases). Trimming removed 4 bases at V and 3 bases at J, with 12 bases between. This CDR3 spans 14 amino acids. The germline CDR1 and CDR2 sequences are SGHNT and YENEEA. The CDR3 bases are TGTGCCAGCAGCTCAATAGACAGAAAAGAGACCCAGTACTTC. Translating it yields CASSSIDRKETQYF.

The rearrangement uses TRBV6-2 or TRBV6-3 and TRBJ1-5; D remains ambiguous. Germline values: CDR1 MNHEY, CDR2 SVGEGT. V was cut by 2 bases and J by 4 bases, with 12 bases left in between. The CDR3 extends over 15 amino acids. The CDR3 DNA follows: TGTGCCAGCAGTTACCTTTCCCAGAATAATCAGCCCCAGCATTTT. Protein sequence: CASSYLSQNNQPQHF.